The rows below give T cell receptor beta chains drawn from one sample of a study of OX40 agonist ivuxolimab in advanced cancers. Libraries were prepared by immunoSEQ multiplex PCR; TCRdb keeps only in-frame clonotypes and omits some of them. The sample lists 60,000 to 100,000 clones, 84% seen once, with 0.45% to 0.6% in the top ten. This specimen consisted of CD4+ or CD8+ T cells sorted from blood, obtained in a trial of the OX40 agonist ivuxolimab. The receptors originated from an adult with an advanced solid tumor such as melanoma, head and neck, liver or kidney cancer. The CDR3 runs from the conserved cysteine through the conserved F or W. Fields, in order: D gene, V gene, J gene, clone size, CDR3 protein, CDR3 DNA. D genes are given only for firm matches. Clone size, where shown, is once, few, many, or a class for clones that have expanded.

TRBD1	TRBV6-4	TRBJ1-4	NA	CASSDPNGTGAKSTNEKLFF	TGTGCCAGCAGTGACCCCAACGGGACAGGGGCTAAATCAACTAATGAAAAACTGTTTTTT
NA	TRBV6-5	TRBJ1-3	NA	CASSQGLTGNTIYF	TGTGCCAGCAGTCAGGGCCTCACTGGAAACACCATATATTTT
NA	TRBV30	TRBJ2-7	NA	CAWSVSSVYEQYF	TGTGCCTGGAGTGTCTCCAGTGTCTACGAGCAGTACTTC
NA	TRBV6-5	TRBJ1-1	NA	CASSPRRGNTEAFF	TGTGCCAGCAGTCCTCGCAGGGGGAACACTGAAGCTTTCTTT
NA	TRBV6-6	TRBJ1-5	NA	CASSYGSNQPQHF	TGTGCCAGCAGTTACGGGAGTAATCAGCCCCAGCATTTT
NA	TRBV7-9	TRBJ2-7	NA	CASTLGVSYEQYF	TGTGCCAGCACCTTGGGGGTATCCTACGAGCAGTACTTC
NA	TRBV18	TRBJ1-4	NA	CASSPRRSGEKLFF	TGTGCCAGCTCACCACGCCGATCGGGGGAAAAACTGTTTTTT
TRBD1	TRBV28	TRBJ1-1	NA	CASRPGQGMVNTEAFF	TGTGCCAGCAGGCCGGGACAGGGGATGGTGAACACTGAAGCTTTCTTT
TRBD1	TRBV10-3	TRBJ2-7	NA	CAISLQGPDEQYF	TGTGCCATCAGTTTACAGGGGCCGGACGAGCAGTACTTC
NA	TRBV7-9	TRBJ2-3	few	CASSVLGDTQYF	TGTGCCAGCAGCGTCCTTGGAGATACGCAGTATTTT
NA	TRBV15	TRBJ1-4	NA	CATTMSLSGVEKLFF	TGTGCCACCACAATGTCCTTGAGTGGGGTTGAAAAACTGTTTTTT
NA	TRBV5-8	TRBJ1-2	NA	CASSLDQGYGYTF	TGTGCCAGCAGCTTGGATCAGGGATATGGCTACACCTTC
TRBD1	TRBV2	TRBJ2-5	NA	CASSELAYRGIWTQYF	TGTGCCAGCAGTGAATTGGCATACAGGGGTATTTGGACCCAGTACTTC
NA	TRBV28	TRBJ2-7	NA	CASSGGQGPNEQYF	TGTGCCAGCAGTGGGGGGCAGGGCCCCAACGAGCAGTACTTC
NA	TRBV4-3	TRBJ1-3	NA	CASSQAPNSGNTIYF	TGCGCCAGCAGCCAAGCCCCCAACTCTGGAAACACCATATATTTT
NA	TRBV30	TRBJ2-7	few	CAWATGPPYEQYF	TGTGCCTGGGCAACCGGGCCCCCCTACGAGCAGTACTTC
NA	TRBV21-1	TRBJ2-2	NA	CASSPLQSRKNTGELFF	TGTGCCAGCAGCCCACTCCAGAGTAGAAAAAACACCGGGGAGCTGTTTTTT
TRBD1	TRBV28	TRBJ1-2	NA	CASSIPGQGVANYGYTF	TGTGCCAGCAGTATACCGGGACAGGGCGTAGCTAACTATGGCTACACCTTC
TRBD2	TRBV7-2	TRBJ2-7	NA	CASSVEGLAGGYEQYF	TGTGCCAGCAGCGTCGAGGGACTAGCGGGGGGATACGAGCAGTACTTC
TRBD1	TRBV19	TRBJ2-7	NA	CASSRAGQGGPYEQYF	TGTGCCAGTAGTAGGGCGGGACAGGGGGGCCCGTACGAGCAGTACTTC
NA	TRBV7-2	TRBJ2-7	few	CASSLLAPGGYEQYF	TGTGCCAGCAGCTTACTAGCGCCGGGCGGCTACGAGCAGTACTTC
NA	TRBV27	TRBJ1-5	NA	CAIELPCRPRRPQHF	TGTGCCATAGAGCTTCCGTGCAGGCCACGCCGGCCCCAGCATTTT
NA	TRBV28	TRBJ2-1	few	CASSGYTGMTYNEQFF	TGTGCCAGCAGTGGGTATACAGGGATGACGTACAATGAGCAGTTCTTC
NA	TRBV7-2	TRBJ2-5	once	CASKMFSQETQYF	TGTGCCAGCAAGATGTTTTCCCAAGAGACCCAGTACTTC
TRBD1	TRBV29-1	TRBJ2-7	NA	CSAGQGGRYEQYF	TGCAGCGCCGGACAGGGGGGGAGGTACGAGCAGTACTTC
TRBD2	TRBV7-3	TRBJ2-2	NA	CASSSKAGGGPPAELFF	TGTGCCAGCAGCTCCAAGGCTGGCGGGGGGCCTCCTGCGGAGCTGTTTTTT
TRBD2	TRBV9	TRBJ2-3	NA	CASSVDSAGGVTDTQYF	TGTGCCAGCAGCGTAGATTCTGCGGGGGGAGTGACAGATACGCAGTATTTT
TRBD1	TRBV6-6	TRBJ2-7	NA	CASRSTGGDEQYF	TGTGCCAGCAGATCGACAGGGGGAGACGAGCAGTACTTC
TRBD1	TRBV12-5	TRBJ2-5	NA	CASGLDRGETQYF	TGTGCTAGTGGTTTGGACAGGGGAGAGACCCAGTACTTC
NA	TRBV5-4	TRBJ1-1	NA	CASSLDMRGPEDTEAFF	TGTGCCAGCAGCTTGGATATGCGAGGGCCTGAGGACACTGAAGCTTTCTTT
NA	TRBV19	TRBJ1-1	once	CASKGTNRDTEAFF	TGTGCCAGTAAGGGGACTAACAGGGACACTGAAGCTTTCTTT
TRBD2	TRBV28	TRBJ2-1	NA	CASSYGTSGFNEQFF	TGTGCCAGCAGTTATGGGACTAGCGGATTCAATGAGCAGTTCTTC
NA	TRBV4-2	TRBJ1-5	NA	CASSQAQGNQPQHF	TGTGCCAGCAGCCAAGCGCAGGGAAATCAGCCCCAGCATTTT
TRBD2	TRBV19	TRBJ2-1	NA	CASSMELLAGGRSYNEQFF	TGTGCCAGTAGTATGGAACTACTAGCGGGAGGCCGCTCCTACAATGAGCAGTTCTTC
NA	TRBV7-2	TRBJ2-5	NA	CASSLGQGSQETQYF	TGTGCCAGCAGCTTGGGGCAGGGGAGCCAAGAGACCCAGTACTTC
TRBD1	TRBV19	TRBJ1-1	NA	CASSGDRSNTEAFF	TGTGCCAGTAGCGGGGACAGGAGTAACACTGAAGCTTTCTTT
NA	TRBV28	TRBJ1-3	NA	CASGAHSGSSGNTIYF	TGTGCCAGCGGAGCCCACTCAGGGAGCTCTGGAAACACCATATATTTT
NA	TRBV28	TRBJ1-3	NA	CASSRRRRRLPSGNTIYF	TGTGCCAGCAGCAGACGACGGCGACGGTTACCCTCTGGAAACACCATATATTTT
NA	TRBV28	TRBJ1-1	NA	CASSSPPSQGQVGAFF	TGTGCCAGCAGTTCCCCTCCTTCTCAGGGACAAGTGGGAGCTTTCTTT
TRBD2	TRBV4-3	TRBJ2-3	NA	CASSQDTATSGMTDTQYF	TGCGCCAGCAGCCAAGATACCGCGACTAGCGGGATGACAGATACGCAGTATTTT
NA	TRBV6-1	TRBJ1-4	NA	CASSEARGVIEKLFF	TGTGCCAGCAGTGAAGCGAGAGGTGTAATTGAAAAACTGTTTTTT
NA	TRBV23-1	TRBJ2-5	once	CASSQDSQQETQYF	TGCGCCAGCAGTCAAGACAGCCAACAAGAGACCCAGTACTTC